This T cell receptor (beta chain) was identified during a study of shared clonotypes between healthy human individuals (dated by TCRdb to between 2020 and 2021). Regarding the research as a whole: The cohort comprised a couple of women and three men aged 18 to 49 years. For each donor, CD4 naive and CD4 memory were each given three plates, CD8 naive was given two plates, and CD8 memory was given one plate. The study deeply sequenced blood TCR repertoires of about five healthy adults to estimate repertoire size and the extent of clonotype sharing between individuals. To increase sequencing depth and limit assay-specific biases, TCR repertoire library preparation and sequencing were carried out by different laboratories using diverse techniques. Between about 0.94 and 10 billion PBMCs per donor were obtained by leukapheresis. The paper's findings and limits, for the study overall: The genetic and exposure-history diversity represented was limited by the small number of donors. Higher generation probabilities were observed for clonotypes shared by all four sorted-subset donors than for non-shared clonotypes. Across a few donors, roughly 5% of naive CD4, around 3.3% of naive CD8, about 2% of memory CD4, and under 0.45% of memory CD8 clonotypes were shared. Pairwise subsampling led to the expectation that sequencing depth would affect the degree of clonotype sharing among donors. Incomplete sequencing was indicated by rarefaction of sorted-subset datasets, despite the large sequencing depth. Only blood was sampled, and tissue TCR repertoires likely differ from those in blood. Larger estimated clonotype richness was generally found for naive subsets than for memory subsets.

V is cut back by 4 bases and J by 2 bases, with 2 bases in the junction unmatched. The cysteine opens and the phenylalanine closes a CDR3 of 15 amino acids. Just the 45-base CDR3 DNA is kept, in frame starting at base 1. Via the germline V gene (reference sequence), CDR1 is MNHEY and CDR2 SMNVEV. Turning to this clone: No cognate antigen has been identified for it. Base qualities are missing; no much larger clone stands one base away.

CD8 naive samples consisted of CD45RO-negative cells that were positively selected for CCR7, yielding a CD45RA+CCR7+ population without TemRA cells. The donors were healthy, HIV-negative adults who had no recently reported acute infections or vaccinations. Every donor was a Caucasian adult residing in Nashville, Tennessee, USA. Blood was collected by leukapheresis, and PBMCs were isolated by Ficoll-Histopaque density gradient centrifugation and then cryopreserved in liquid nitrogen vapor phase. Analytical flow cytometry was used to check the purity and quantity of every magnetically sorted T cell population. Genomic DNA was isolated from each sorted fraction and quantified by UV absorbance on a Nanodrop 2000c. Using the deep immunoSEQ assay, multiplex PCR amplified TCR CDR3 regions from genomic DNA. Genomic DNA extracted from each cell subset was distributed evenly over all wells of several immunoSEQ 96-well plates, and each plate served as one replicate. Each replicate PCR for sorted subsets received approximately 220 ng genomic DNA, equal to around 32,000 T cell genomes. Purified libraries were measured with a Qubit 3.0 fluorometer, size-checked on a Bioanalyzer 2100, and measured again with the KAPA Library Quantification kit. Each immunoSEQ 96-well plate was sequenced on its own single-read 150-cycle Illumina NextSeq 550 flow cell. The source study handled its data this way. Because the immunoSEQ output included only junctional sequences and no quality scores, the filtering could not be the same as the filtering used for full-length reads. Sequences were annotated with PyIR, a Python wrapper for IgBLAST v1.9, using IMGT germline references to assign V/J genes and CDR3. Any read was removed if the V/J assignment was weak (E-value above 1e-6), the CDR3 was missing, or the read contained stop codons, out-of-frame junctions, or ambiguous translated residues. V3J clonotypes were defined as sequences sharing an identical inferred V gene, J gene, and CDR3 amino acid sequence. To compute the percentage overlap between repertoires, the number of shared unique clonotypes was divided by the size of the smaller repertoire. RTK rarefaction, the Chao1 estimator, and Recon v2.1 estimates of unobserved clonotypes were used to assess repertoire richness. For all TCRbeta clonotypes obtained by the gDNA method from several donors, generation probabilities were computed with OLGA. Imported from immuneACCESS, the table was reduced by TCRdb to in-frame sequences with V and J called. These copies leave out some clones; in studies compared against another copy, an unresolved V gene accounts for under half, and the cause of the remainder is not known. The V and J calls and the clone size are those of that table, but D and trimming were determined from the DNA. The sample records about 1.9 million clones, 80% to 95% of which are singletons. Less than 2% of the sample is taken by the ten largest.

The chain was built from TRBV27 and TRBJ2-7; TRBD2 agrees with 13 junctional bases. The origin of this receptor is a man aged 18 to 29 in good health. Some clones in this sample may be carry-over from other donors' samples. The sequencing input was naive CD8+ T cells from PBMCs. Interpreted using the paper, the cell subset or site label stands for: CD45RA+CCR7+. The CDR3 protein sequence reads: CASSWTSGSTYEQYF. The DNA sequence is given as TGTGCCAGCAGTTGGACTAGCGGGAGTACCTACGAGCAGTACTTC.